The 13 T cell receptor beta chains listed next were all sequenced from one sample in a study of T cell responses to AZD1222 COVID-19 vaccine. Data came from immunoSEQ multiplex PCR; TCRdb stores just in-frame clones and leaves some out. Of about 190,000 clones in the sample, approximately 91% were seen once. Sequenced here: peripheral blood, sampled on day 0 of AZD1222 vaccination. All receptors derive from an adult in good health.

This chain connects TRBV7-2 to TRBJ2-3, with 10 bases aligning to TRBD2. CDR1 SGHTA and CDR2 FQGNSA come from the germline V gene. With 5 bases clipped from V and 1 base from J, the junction kept 15 bases outside the gene matches. This CDR3 comprises 19 residues. This chain's CDR3 is CASSPKAQRGGRRTDTQYF. The CDR3 region has the DNA TGTGCCAGCAGCCCCAAGGCCCAGCGGGGGGGCCGACGCACAGATACGCAGTATTTT.

The CDR3 region has the DNA TGTGCCACCAGCAGAGAGGCCCAAAGGAACACTGAAGCTTTCTTT. It encodes CATSREAQRNTEAFF. The chain couples TRBV15 to TRBJ1-1; no clear D. The V end was cut by 0 bases, the J end by 1 base, with 9 bases between. The CDR3 sequence is 15 residues long. Germline V gene data show CDR1 as LNHNV and CDR2 as YYDKDF (reference sequence).

This clone is a singleton in its sample. V and J are TRBV6-1 and TRBJ1-5; no firm D call. Between the trimmed V and J ends, which lost 3 bases and 0 bases, there was a span of 3 bases. The CDR3 runs to 13 residues. CDR1 and CDR2 from the germline V gene are MNHNS and SASEGT. CDR3 DNA: TGTGCCAGCAGTGAGATTAGCAATCAGCCCCAGCATTTT. This translates into CASSEISNQPQHF.

The V gene is TRBV9, the J gene TRBJ1-6; TRBD1 aligns across 9 bases. The CDR3 runs to 14 residues. J lost 13 bases, V lost 6 bases, and 11 bases had no gene match. Per the germline V gene, CDR1 is SGDLS and CDR2 is YYNGEE. CDR3 DNA sequence: TGTGCCAGCACCAGTACAGGGGGCTGGGGGCCCCTCCACTTT. Translated, it gives CASTSTGGWGPLHF.

CDR3 loop: CASSLVGSGANVLTF. As DNA, the CDR3 is TGTGCCAGCAGTTTAGTCGGCTCTGGGGCCAACGTCCTGACTTTC. The V and J genes are TRBV27 and TRBJ2-6; D uncertain. CDR1 MNHEY and CDR2 SMNVEV come from the germline V gene (reference sequence). The ends were cut back, 2 bases at V and 0 bases at J, with 5 bases in the middle. This CDR3 spans 15 amino acids.

The chain recombines TRBV3-1 (or the pseudogene TRBV3-2) with TRBJ1-5, with 7 bases fitting TRBD1. Germline V gives CDR1 LGHDT, CDR2 YNNKEL (reference sequence). The CDR3 is made up of 14 amino acids. With V trimmed by 6 bases and J by 4 bases, 6 bases remained unmatched. The CDR3 sequence is CASSTGTDNQPQHF. The CDR3 DNA follows: TGTGCCAGCAGTACCGGGACAGATAATCAGCCCCAGCATTTT.

The chain couples TRBV21-1 to TRBJ2-7; no DNA check was done on the table's D call, TRBD1. TRBV21-1 is designated a pseudogene. The CDR3 spans 14 residues. In nucleotides, the CDR3 is TGTGCCAGCAGCAGGGGGCAGGCATCCTACGAGCAGTACTTC. It yields the protein CASSRGQASYEQYF.

J is TRBJ2-3 and V is TRBV5-1, with a possible D match to TRBD1 (6 bases). CDR1 and CDR2 from the germline V gene are SGHRS and YFSETQ. This CDR3 contains 14 residues. The germline V and J ends were trimmed by 0 bases and 2 bases, with 7 bases remaining between them. The CDR3 DNA reads TGCGCCAGCAGCTTGGGACAGGACACAGATACGCAGTATTTT. Translation gives CASSLGQDTDTQYF.

The chain combines TRBV28 with TRBJ1-1, with D uncertain. V was cut by 5 bases and J by 5 bases, with 27 bases left in between. CDR3 size: 18 residues. Per germline, CDR1 MDHEN and CDR2 SYDVKM. The CDR3 DNA reads as TGTGCCAGCAGTCCCGAATACATCTCTCTTGGGTGGATAACTGAAGCTTTCTTT. As protein: CASSPEYISLGWITEAFF.

V usage is TRBV19 and J usage is TRBJ2-3; TRBD2 aligns across 11 bases. The CDR3 runs 19 residues. Germline V gene lookup returns CDR1 LNHDA and CDR2 SQIVND (reference sequence). V dropped 5 bases and J dropped 0; count of bases not matched to a gene: 13. The CDR3 DNA reads as TGTGCCAGTAGTCGCCGAGGGCTAGCGGGGGGCCGTAGCACAGATACGCAGTATTTT. Translated, it gives CASSRRGLAGGRSTDTQYF.

The chain's CDR3 is CASSEYAGVLSYEQYF. In DNA form, the CDR3 reads TGTGCCAGCAGTGAATATGCGGGAGTGCTCTCCTACGAGCAGTACTTC. J is TRBJ2-7 and V is TRBV2; 7 nucleotides align to TRBD2. There are 16 residues in the CDR3. The V segment lost 2 bases and the J segment 0 bases; nucleotides outside the gene matches: 7. The germline gives CDR1 SNHLY, CDR2 FYNNEI.

V and J are TRBV9 and TRBJ2-3; TRBD1 aligns across 8 bases. Germline loops: CDR1 SGDLS, CDR2 YYNGEE. V dropped 4 bases and J dropped 6; count of bases not matched to a gene: 4. This CDR3 is 13 amino acids long. Written as DNA, the CDR3 is TGTGCCAGCAGCCCCACAGGGGGTGATACGCAGTATTTT. Amino acid sequence: CASSPTGGDTQYF.

The count of this clone is one. J is TRBJ2-4 and V is TRBV21-1. TRBV21-1 is a recognized pseudogene. The CDR3 has 16 amino acids. This chain's CDR3 is CASSKWARDDKNIQYF. CDR3 sequence (DNA): TGTGCCAGCAGCAAGTGGGCCCGGGACGACAAAAACATTCAGTACTTC.